This T cell receptor (beta chain) was retrieved from a study of graft-versus-host responses after intestinal transplantation. General study points: Peak levels of circulating GvH clones tracked with early post-transplant HvG declines. GvH clones detected in recipient marrow included some appearing first in ileum or blood.

Concerning this clone itself: As yet, its antigen is unknown.

Germline CDR1 MNHEY, CDR2 SMNVEV (reference sequence). Germline trimming cut 8 bases from V and 5 bases from J; bases unmatched to any gene: 14. CDR3 length: 15 residues. Sequencing was performed with immunoSEQ multiplex PCR; in TCRdb, only in-frame clones are kept and a portion is missing. Among under 85,000 clones listed, approximately 93% were seen once. This sequence was found in a human donor who received an intestinal transplant. The sequencing used unstimulated CD8+ T cells sorted from spleen or lymph node cells, collected before intestinal transplant. The chain is built from TRBV27 and TRBJ2-7; TRBD1 matches at 8 bases. In DNA form, the CDR3 reads TGTGCCAGCCGATCGGGACAGGCGATAGGGGACGAGCAGTACTTC. Its protein product is CASRSGQAIGDEQYF.